The clone carrying this T cell receptor beta chain was observed at least ten times. The junction departs from the called germline gene at one end, perhaps through a read error. Researchers took RNA transcripts and amplified the TCR beta CDR3 regions from them. An initial round of RT-PCR targeting the TCR CDR3 relied on the HTBI primer set. TCRdb processed the multiplex PCR reads anew with MiXCR; each CDR3 protein has one entry. Counted here are more than 550,000 distinct CDR3 sequences, roughly 17% occurring once; the ten biggest clones make up 15% to 18%. This sample was taken from a study of T cells in Graves' hyperthyroidism and ophthalmopathy. The CDR3 spans 12 residues. CDR1 is MDHEN, CDR2 SYDVKM, per germline.

The rearrangement uses TRBV28 and TRBJ1-5; D unresolved. The sample taken for sequencing was blood. This TCR derives from a man in his fifties or sixties with Graves' hyperthyroidism. CDR3 sequence reads: CASSAGSPGVYF. The CDR3 DNA is TGTGCCAGCAGTGCTGGGTCCCCGGGAGTGTATTTT. Full variable domain (rest looked up from reference TRBV28 and TRBJ1-5): DVKVTQSSRYLVKRTGEKVFLECVQDMDHENMFWYRQDPGLGLRLIYFSYDVKMKEKGDIPEGYSVSREKKERFSLILESASTNQTSMYLCASSAGSPGVYFGDGTRLSIL.